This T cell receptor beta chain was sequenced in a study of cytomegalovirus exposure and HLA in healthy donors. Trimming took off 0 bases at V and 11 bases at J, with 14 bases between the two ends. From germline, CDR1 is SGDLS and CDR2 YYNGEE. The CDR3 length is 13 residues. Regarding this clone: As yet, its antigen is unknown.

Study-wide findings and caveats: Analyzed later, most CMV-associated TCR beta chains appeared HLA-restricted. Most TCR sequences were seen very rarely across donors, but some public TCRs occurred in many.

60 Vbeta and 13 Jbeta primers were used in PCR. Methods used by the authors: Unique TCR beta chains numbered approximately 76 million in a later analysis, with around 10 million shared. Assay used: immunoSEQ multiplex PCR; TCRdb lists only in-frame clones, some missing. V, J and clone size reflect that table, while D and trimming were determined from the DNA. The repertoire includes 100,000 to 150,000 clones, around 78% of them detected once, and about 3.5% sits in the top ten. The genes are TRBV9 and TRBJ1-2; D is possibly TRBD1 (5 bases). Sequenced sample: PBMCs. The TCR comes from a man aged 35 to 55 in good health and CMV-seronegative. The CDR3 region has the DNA TGTGCCAGCAGCGTAGCTTCGGGGGGAGCATACACCTTC. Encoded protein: CASSVASGGAYTF.